The rows below give T cell receptor beta chains drawn from one sample of a study of control samples from healthy donors and cancer patients. The repertoire was sequenced with immunoSEQ multiplex PCR; TCRdb's copy has only in-frame clones and lacks some. There are approximately 120,000 clones in the sample; roughly 92% occur only once, and under 0.7% lies in the top ten. Sequencing input: PBMCs. These receptors were collected from an elderly man with head and neck cancer. Each CDR3 is given with its conserved first and last residue. The order of the fields is clone size, V gene, J gene, D gene, CDR3 protein, CDR3 DNA. D genes are given only for firm matches. The size entry is marked missing in some rows and otherwise reads once, few, many or a size class.

NA	TRBV19	TRBJ2-7	NA	CASSYRASYEQYF	TGTGCCAGTAGTTACAGGGCCTCCTACGAGCAGTACTTC
NA	TRBV18	TRBJ1-6	TRBD1	CASSRGTGGTGSPLHF	TGTGCCAGCTCACGTGGGACAGGGGGCACTGGTTCACCCCTCCACTTT
NA	TRBV6-5	TRBJ1-2	NA	CASSYEGNGRYGYTF	TGTGCCAGCAGTTACGAAGGCAACGGCCGGTATGGCTACACCTTC
NA	TRBV5-1	TRBJ1-1	NA	CASSYSGLNTEAFF	TGCGCCAGCAGCTATTCGGGGCTCAACACTGAAGCTTTCTTT
NA	TRBV3-1/TRBV3-2	TRBJ2-4	TRBD1	CASSQDKGQLAKNIQYF	TGTGCCAGCAGCCAAGATAAGGGACAGTTAGCCAAAAACATTCAGTACTTC
NA	TRBV7-9	TRBJ1-2	NA	CASSLDATGYTF	TGTGCCAGCAGCTTAGACGCTACGGGCTACACCTTC
NA	TRBV6-1	TRBJ2-1	NA	CASSERAGSEQFF	TGTGCCAGCAGTGAGAGGGCCGGGAGTGAGCAGTTCTTC
NA	TRBV7-9	TRBJ2-1	NA	CASSSPRVSSYNEQFF	TGTGCCAGCAGCTCCCCACGTGTCTCCTCCTACAATGAGCAGTTCTTC
NA	TRBV6-2/TRBV6-3	TRBJ1-6	NA	CASSYASAGSPLHF	TGTGCCAGCAGTTACGCCTCGGCGGGATCACCCCTCCACTTT
NA	TRBV7-9	TRBJ2-7	NA	CASSLLGEAYEQYF	TGTGCCAGCAGCTTATTAGGGGAAGCCTACGAGCAGTACTTC
NA	TRBV7-2	TRBJ2-7	NA	CASSGRFPTYEQYF	TGTGCCAGCAGCGGCCGCTTCCCTACCTACGAGCAGTACTTC
NA	TRBV30	TRBJ1-2	NA	CAWSATARLPYGYTF	TGTGCCTGGAGTGCGACAGCCAGACTCCCCTATGGCTACACCTTC
NA	TRBV6-6	TRBJ1-5	NA	CASSQQGSNNQPQHF	TGTGCCAGCAGCCAACAGGGAAGCAACAATCAGCCCCAGCATTTT
NA	TRBV4-3	TRBJ2-1	NA	CASSDDRSNEQFF	TGCGCCAGCAGCGACGATCGGAGTAATGAGCAGTTCTTC
once	TRBV5-1	TRBJ2-5	TRBD1	CASSLGTGYETQYF	TGCGCCAGCAGCTTGGGGACAGGGTACGAGACCCAGTACTTC
NA	TRBV9	TRBJ2-7	NA	CASSNSPGSSYEQYF	TGTGCCAGCAGCAACTCTCCCGGGAGCTCCTACGAGCAGTACTTC
NA	TRBV5-1	TRBJ2-1	TRBD2	CASSVLAGIYNEQFF	TGCGCCAGCAGCGTCCTAGCGGGGATTTACAATGAGCAGTTCTTC
few	TRBV25-1	TRBJ1-3	TRBD1	CASDCPRGHPGNTIYF	TGTGCCAGCGATTGCCCCAGGGGGCACCCTGGAAACACCATATATTTT
NA	TRBV6-5	TRBJ1-3	NA	CASVRAGSGNTIYF	TGTGCCAGCGTCAGGGCCGGCTCTGGAAACACCATATATTTT
NA	TRBV6-1	TRBJ1-1	NA	CASSEAAEQWNTEAFF	TGTGCCAGCAGTGAAGCGGCAGAACAATGGAACACTGAAGCTTTCTTT
once	TRBV7-9	TRBJ2-5	NA	CASNRRDQETQYF	TGTGCCAGCAATCGGAGAGACCAAGAGACCCAGTACTTC
NA	TRBV6-5	TRBJ1-2	NA	CASSYSGRHTF	TGTGCCAGCAGTTACTCTGGCAGACACACCTTC
NA	TRBV30	TRBJ1-6	TRBD1	CAWATGGAGSDSPLHF	TGTGCCTGGGCTACAGGGGGTGCAGGGTCTGATTCACCCCTCCACTTT
NA	TRBV5-8	TRBJ1-3	NA	CASSLTRSSGNTIYF	TGTGCCAGCAGCCTCACCCGGAGCTCTGGAAACACCATATATTTT
NA	TRBV4-1	TRBJ1-4	NA	CASSQPGTNNEKLFF	TGCGCCAGCAGCCAACCCGGGACCAATAATGAAAAACTGTTTTTT
NA	TRBV19	TRBJ2-2	NA	CASRSGRTNTGELFF	TGTGCCAGTAGATCGGGCAGGACGAACACCGGGGAGCTGTTTTTT
NA	TRBV5-5	TRBJ2-2	NA	CASSLGPFAGELFF	TGTGCCAGCAGCTTGGGACCCTTCGCCGGGGAGCTGTTTTTT
few	TRBV10-1	TRBJ1-4	NA	CASSGGPGAADEKLFF	TGCGCCAGCAGTGGCGGCCCTGGGGCCGCCGATGAAAAACTGTTTTTT
NA	TRBV6-5	TRBJ2-2	NA	CASSYSQITANGELFF	TGTGCCAGCAGTTATTCACAAATTACGGCTAATGGGGAGCTGTTTTTT
NA	TRBV19	TRBJ1-2	NA	CASTPWGSYGYTF	TGTGCCAGTACCCCATGGGGCAGCTATGGCTACACCTTC
NA	TRBV7-2	TRBJ1-1	NA	CASSLGTGFGTEAFF	TGTGCCAGCAGCTTAGGTACGGGGTTCGGGACTGAAGCTTTCTTT
NA	TRBV10-1	TRBJ2-1	NA	CASSQTSTYNEQFF	TGCGCCAGCAGTCAGACTAGTACCTACAATGAGCAGTTCTTC
NA	TRBV24-1	TRBJ2-1	TRBD2	CATSDSGRLQFF	TGTGCCACCAGTGATAGCGGGAGACTCCAGTTCTTC
NA	TRBV5-4	TRBJ2-3	NA	CASSIIGGDTQYF	TGTGCCAGCAGCATAATTGGAGGGGATACGCAGTATTTT
NA	TRBV27	TRBJ1-6	NA	CASSLNRDSPLHF	TGTGCCAGCAGTTTAAACAGAGATTCACCCCTCCACTTT
few	TRBV2	TRBJ1-4	TRBD1	CATSGQGEKLFF	TGTGCCACCTCTGGACAGGGGGAAAAACTGTTTTTT
NA	TRBV13	TRBJ2-7	NA	CASSLGVYEQYF	TGTGCCAGCAGCTTAGGCGTCTACGAGCAGTACTTC
NA	TRBV6-5	TRBJ1-1	NA	CASSYPREGVNTEAFF	TGTGCCAGCAGTTACCCCCGTGAGGGGGTAAACACTGAAGCTTTCTTT
NA	TRBV6-5	TRBJ1-3	NA	CASSSKTGYSGNTIYF	TGTGCCAGCAGTTCAAAGACAGGCTACTCTGGAAACACCATATATTTT
NA	TRBV5-1	TRBJ1-1	NA	CASSWGLEDTEAFF	TGCGCCAGCAGCTGGGGACTGGAGGACACTGAAGCTTTCTTT
NA	TRBV6-7	TRBJ2-5	NA	CASSYEYRREFQETQYF	TGTGCCAGCAGTTATGAGTATCGGAGGGAGTTCCAAGAGACCCAGTACTTC
NA	TRBV19	TRBJ1-2	NA	CASSMEETYGYTF	TGTGCCAGTAGTATGGAAGAGACCTATGGCTACACCTTC
NA	TRBV4-3	TRBJ1-1	NA	CASSQDVRNTEAFF	TGCGCCAGCAGCCAAGATGTCAGGAACACTGAAGCTTTCTTT
NA	TRBV2	TRBJ1-6	NA	CASSEQTGFNSPLHF	TGTGCCAGCAGTGAGCAGACAGGTTTTAATTCACCCCTCCACTTT
NA	TRBV4-1	TRBJ1-4	NA	CASSQGTAELFF	TGCGCCAGCAGCCAAGGGACTGCGGAACTGTTTTTT
NA	TRBV12-3/TRBV12-4	TRBJ2-2	NA	CASSLHEAGELFF	TGTGCCAGCAGTTTACATGAAGCAGGGGAGCTGTTTTTT
NA	TRBV6-1	TRBJ2-7	NA	CASSEARGNYYEQYF	TGTGCCAGCAGTGAAGCAAGAGGAAACTACTACGAGCAGTACTTC
NA	TRBV5-1	TRBJ2-1	TRBD2	CASSPGLAGSSYNEQFF	TGCGCCAGCAGCCCGGGACTAGCGGGCAGCTCCTACAATGAGCAGTTCTTC
NA	TRBV19	TRBJ1-2	NA	CASSPDAAGSNYGYTF	TGTGCCAGTAGTCCTGACGCGGCAGGGTCTAACTATGGCTACACCTTC
NA	TRBV19	TRBJ1-1	NA	CASSIGSGEAFF	TGTGCCAGTAGTATCGGCAGCGGAGAAGCTTTCTTT